The 13 T cell receptor beta chains below all came from one sample that was sequenced in a study of prognosis after radiotherapy for stage I lung cancer. With two-round multiplex PCR, TCR beta CDR3 sequences were amplified from genomic DNA. Initially, in first-round PCR, primers specific to each TRBV and TRBJ gene were used. TCRdb independently ran MiXCR on the multiplex PCR reads; one entry per CDR3 protein. The sample has fewer than 40,000 distinct CDR3 sequences; about 34% are singletons. The specimen comprised PBMCs, sampled before or after stereotactic body radiation therapy (not recorded which). These receptors were collected from a donor over 45 with non-small cell lung cancer.

CDR3 protein: CASSLVTGGGEQYF. The CDR3 DNA reads TGCGCCAGCAGCTTGGTAACGGGAGGGGGCGAGCAGTACTTC. The chain combines TRBV5-1 with TRBJ2-7, with TRBD2 matching over 8 bases. CDR1 and CDR2 from the germline V gene are SGHRS and YFSETQ. The CDR3 has 14 residues. V shed 0 bases and J 6 bases; nucleotides not matched to a gene: 5.

This clonotype was observed many times. The J gene is TRBJ2-7, the V gene TRBV28; D gene ambiguous. Germline values: CDR1 MDHEN, CDR2 SYDVKM. The CDR3 sequence is 14 residues long. V was pared by 5 bases and J by 8 bases, with 19 bases between. The CDR3 DNA reads TGTGCCAGCAGTCGACACCTGAATCCTACGAAGCAGTACTTC. Translating gives CASSRHLNPTKQYF.

This clonotype was detected ten times or more. The J gene is TRBJ2-5, the V gene TRBV28; the match to TRBD2 covers 7 bases. V lost 6 bases, J lost 4 bases, and 8 bases stayed unmatched. In germline, CDR1 is MDHEN, CDR2 SYDVKM. This CDR3 contains 14 residues. CDR3 sequence: CASSPGGGIETQYF. The CDR3 nucleotides are TGTGCCAGCAGCCCGGGGGGAGGGATAGAGACCCAGTACTTC.

This clonotype was detected ten times or more. The chain employs TRBV20-1 and TRBJ2-1; 9 bases map to TRBD2. V gave up 6 bases and J gave up 0 bases; unmatched junction bases: 6. The CDR3 length is 15 residues. CDR1 and CDR2 (germline): DFQATT, SNEGSKA (reference sequence). This chain's CDR3 is CSAQRGESSYNEQFF. The CDR3 DNA is TGCAGTGCCCAGCGGGGGGAGAGCTCCTACAATGAGCAGTTCTTC.

A single count supports this clonotype. The J gene is TRBJ1-2, the V gene TRBV7-2; D is perhaps TRBD1 (5 bases). The CDR3 is 17 amino acids. Trimming pared 1 base from V and 7 bases from J, leaving 22 bases between. Looked up from germline, CDR1 is SGHTA and CDR2 is FQGNSA. CDR3 in amino acids: CASSLGPGGGNSRGYTF. Here the CDR3 DNA reads TGTGCCAGCAGCTTAGGACCTGGGGGTGGGAATTCGCGTGGCTACACCTTC. Full variable domain (remainder filled in from reference TRBV7-2 and TRBJ1-2): GAGVSQSPSNKVTEKGKDVELRCDPISGHTALYWYRQSLGQGLEFLIYFQGNSAPDKSGLPSDRFSAERTGGSVSTLTIQRTQQEDSAVYLCASSLGPGGGNSRGYTFGSGTRLTVV.

This clonotype was seen repeatedly, ten times or more. A junction boundary mismatches the germline segment, possibly from a read error. The chain uses TRBV2 and TRBJ2-2; D perhaps matches TRBD2 (6 bases). This CDR3 is built from 13 residues. Germline CDR1 SNHLY, CDR2 FYNNEI. The CDR3 region is CASRAGWTGGLFF. CDR3 coding DNA: TGTGCCAGCAGGGCGGGCTGGACCGGGGGGCTGTTTTTT.

This clonotype was detected ten times or more. CDR3 sequence reads: CASTIEGASGEAFF. The CDR3 coding sequence is TGTGCCAGCACCATAGAGGGGGCGTCCGGTGAAGCTTTCTTT. This chain links TRBV12-3 or TRBV12-4 with TRBJ1-1, with TRBD1 identical over 7 bases. V lost 7 bases, J lost 7 bases, and 12 bases stayed unmatched. The CDR3 has 14 residues.

In regard to this clonotype: This likely traces to a read error, being one base from a far larger clone. The genes are TRBV7-8 and TRBJ2-1, with 9 bases identical to TRBD1. Trimming cost V 0 bases and J 10 bases; bases outside gene matches: 13. Germline V gene lookup returns CDR1 SGHVS and CDR2 FQNEAQ. The CDR3 length is 17 residues. In DNA form, the CDR3 reads TGTGCCAGCAGCTTAGCGCCTACCGGGACAGGGCACTACGAGCAGTTCTTC. Amino acid sequence: CASSLAPTGTGHYEQFF.

The chain links TRBV28 to TRBJ1-6; a weak D match, TRBD1 (5 bases). The CDR3 sequence is 13 residues long. Germline assignment: CDR1 MDHEN and CDR2 SYDVKM. The V gene lost 8 bases and the J gene lost 8 bases, with 13 bases spanning the gap. The CDR3 reads CASLNGGDSPLHF. CDR3 nucleotide sequence: TGTGCCAGCCTAAACGGGGGTGATTCACCCCTCCACTTT.

This clonotype was found many times. The chain has TRBV15 and TRBJ2-7; 8 positions agree with TRBD2. V was clipped by 5 bases and J by 7 bases; unmatched bases: 13. Germline V gene data show CDR1 as LNHNV and CDR2 as YYDKDF (reference sequence). The CDR3 consists of 15 residues. As DNA, the CDR3 is TGTGCCACCAGCGGAGGGGCGGGGGGTGTGAGAGAGCAGTACTTC. Protein product: CATSGGAGGVREQYF. Drawing the rest from reference TRBV15 and TRBJ2-7, the complete variable domain is DAMVIQNPRYQVTQFGKPVTLSCSQTLNHNVMYWYQQKSSQAPKLLFHYYDKDFNNEADTPDNFQSRRPNTSFCFLDIRSPGLGDTAMYLCATSGGAGGVREQYFGPGTRLTVT.

This clonotype qualifies as medium-sized. The V gene is TRBV11-3, the J gene TRBJ2-2, with a possible D match to TRBD2 (5 bases). The V end was cut by 4 bases, the J end by 7 bases, with 13 bases between. The CDR3 has 14 amino acids. Per the germline V gene, CDR1 is SGHNT and CDR2 is YENEEA. CDR3 residues: CASSSRTAGGELFF. In DNA form, the CDR3 reads TGTGCCAGCAGCTCTAGGACGGCGGGCGGGGAGCTGTTTTTT. Full variable domain (missing parts from reference TRBV11-3 and TRBJ2-2): EAGVVQSPRYKIIEKKQPVAFWCNPISGHNTLYWYLQNLGQGPELLIRYENEEAVDDSQLPKDRFSAERLKGVDSTLKIQPAELGDSAVYLCASSSRTAGGELFFGEGSRLTVL.

This clonotype has a single count. The chain has TRBV6-2 or TRBV6-3 and TRBJ2-7, with TRBD2 as a possible D gene (6 bases). Trimming took off 5 bases at V and 5 bases at J, with 22 bases between the two ends. Per the germline V gene, CDR1 is MNHEY and CDR2 is SVGEGT. This CDR3 is 16 amino acids long. CDR3 bases: TGTGCCAGCAGTGAGAGTGCTGGAGGGGCCGTCGACGAGCAGTACTTC. Translation gives CASSESAGGAVDEQYF.

The chain recombines TRBV12-3 or TRBV12-4 with TRBJ2-7; 10 nucleotides match TRBD1. J was trimmed by 3 bases and V by 6 bases; bases with no gene match: 8. The length of the CDR3 is 15 residues. The DNA of the CDR3 is TGTGCCAGCAGGGACGAGACAGGGGGCCGCTACGAGCAGTACTTC. Encoded protein: CASRDETGGRYEQYF.